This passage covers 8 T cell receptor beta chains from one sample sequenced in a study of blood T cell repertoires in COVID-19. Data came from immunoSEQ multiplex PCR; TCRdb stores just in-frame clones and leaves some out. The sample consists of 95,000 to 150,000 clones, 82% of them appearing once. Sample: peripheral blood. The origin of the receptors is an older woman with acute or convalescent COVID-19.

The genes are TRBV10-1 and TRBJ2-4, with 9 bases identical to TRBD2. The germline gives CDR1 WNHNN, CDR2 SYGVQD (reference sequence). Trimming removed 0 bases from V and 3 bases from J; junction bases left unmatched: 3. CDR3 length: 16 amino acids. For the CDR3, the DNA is TGCGCCAGCAGTGAGTCTGGGACTAGCCTCAAAAACATTCAGTACTTC. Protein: CASSESGTSLKNIQYF.

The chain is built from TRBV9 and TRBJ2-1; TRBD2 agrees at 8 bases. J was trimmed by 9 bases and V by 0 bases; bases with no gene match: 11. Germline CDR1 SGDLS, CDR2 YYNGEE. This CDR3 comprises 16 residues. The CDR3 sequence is CASSVEALLAVGEQFF. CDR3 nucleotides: TGTGCCAGCAGCGTAGAGGCCCTACTAGCGGTGGGTGAGCAGTTCTTC.

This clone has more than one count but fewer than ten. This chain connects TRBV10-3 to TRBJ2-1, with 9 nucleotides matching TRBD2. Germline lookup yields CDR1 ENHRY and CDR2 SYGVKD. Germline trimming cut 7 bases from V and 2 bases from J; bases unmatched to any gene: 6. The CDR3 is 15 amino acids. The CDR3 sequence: CAIKPSGDAYNEQFF. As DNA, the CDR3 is TGTGCCATCAAACCTAGCGGGGACGCCTACAATGAGCAGTTCTTC.

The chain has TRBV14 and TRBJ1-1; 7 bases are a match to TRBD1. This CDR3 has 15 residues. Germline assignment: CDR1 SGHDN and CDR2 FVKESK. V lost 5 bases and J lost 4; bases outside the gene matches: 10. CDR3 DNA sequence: TGTGCCAGCAGCAATCAGGGGGTGAGAGGCACTGAAGCTTTCTTT. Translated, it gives CASSNQGVRGTEAFF.

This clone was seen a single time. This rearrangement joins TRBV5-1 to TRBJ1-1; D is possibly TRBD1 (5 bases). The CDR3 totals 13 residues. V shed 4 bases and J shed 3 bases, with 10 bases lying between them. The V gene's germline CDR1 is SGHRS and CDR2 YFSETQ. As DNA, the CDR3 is TGCGCCAGCAGCGGGTGGGGGGACACTGAAGCTTTCTTT. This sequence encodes CASSGWGDTEAFF.

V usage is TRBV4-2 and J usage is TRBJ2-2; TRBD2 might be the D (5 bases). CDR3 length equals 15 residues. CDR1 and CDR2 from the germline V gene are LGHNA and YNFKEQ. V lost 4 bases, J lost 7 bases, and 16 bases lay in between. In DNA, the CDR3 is TGTGCCAGCAGCCGGGCAGTCGGGGAAATCGGGGAGCTGTTTTTT. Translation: CASSRAVGEIGELFF.

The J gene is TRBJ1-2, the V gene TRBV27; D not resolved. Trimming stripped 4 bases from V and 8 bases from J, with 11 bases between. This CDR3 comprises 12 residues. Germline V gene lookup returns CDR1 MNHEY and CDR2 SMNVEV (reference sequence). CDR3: CASSSGGWGYTF. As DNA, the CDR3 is TGTGCCAGCAGTTCAGGAGGATGGGGCTACACCTTC.

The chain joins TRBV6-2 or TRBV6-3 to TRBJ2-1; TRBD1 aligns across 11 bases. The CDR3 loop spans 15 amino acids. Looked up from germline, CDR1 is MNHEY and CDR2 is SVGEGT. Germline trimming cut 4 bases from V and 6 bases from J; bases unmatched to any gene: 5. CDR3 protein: CASSSGTGGRNEQFF. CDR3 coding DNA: TGTGCCAGCAGTTCCGGGACAGGGGGTCGCAATGAGCAGTTCTTC.